This TCR beta chain is drawn from a study of shared clonotypes between healthy human individuals (dated by TCRdb to the early 2020s). Some background on the complete study: The cohort comprised a couple of women and a few men aged 18 to 49 years. The study deeply sequenced blood TCR repertoires of about 5 healthy adults to estimate repertoire size and the extent of clonotype sharing between individuals. For each donor, CD4 naive and CD4 memory were each run on three plates, CD8 naive on two plates, and CD8 memory on one plate. To increase sequencing depth and limit assay-specific biases, TCR repertoire library preparation and sequencing were carried out by different laboratories using diverse techniques. Per donor, leukapheresis produced somewhere between about 0.9 and 9.5 billion PBMCs. Study-wide findings and limitations: Based on pairwise subsampling, the degree of clonotype sharing among donors was expected to be affected by sequencing depth. Sampling was restricted to blood, and TCR repertoires in tissues likely differ from the TCR repertoires found in blood. Incomplete sequencing was indicated by rarefaction of sorted-subset datasets, despite the large sequencing depth. Estimated clonotype richness was generally larger for naive than for memory subsets. Clonotypes shared by all four sorted-subset donors showed higher generation probabilities than non-shared clonotypes. Because the study included only a small number of donors, the genetic and exposure-history diversity represented was limited. Sharing across a handful of donors was observed for 4.5% to 6.5% of naive CD4, 3% to 3.5% of naive CD8, 2% to 2.5% of memory CD4, and around 0.4% of memory CD8 clonotypes.

The CDR1 and CDR2 encoded by the germline V gene are SGHRS and YFSETQ. Trimming costs V 0 bases and J 5 bases, and their ends lie 11 bases apart. The CDR3 numbers 15 residues from cysteine through phenylalanine. Only the CDR3 DNA stays, 45 bases, in frame from base 1. The donors were healthy, HIV-negative adults with no recently reported acute infections or vaccinations. All donors were Caucasian adults living in Nashville, Tennessee, USA. Magnetic negative selection was used to enrich CD4+ T cells, after which naive cells were positively selected on CD45RA and the negative fraction became the memory subset. Blood was collected by leukapheresis, and PBMCs were isolated by Ficoll-Histopaque density gradient centrifugation and then cryopreserved in liquid nitrogen vapor phase. Analytical flow cytometry was used to check the purity and quantity of every magnetically sorted T cell population. Each sorted fraction had its genomic DNA isolated and then quantified by UV absorbance on a Nanodrop 2000c.

A note on this clone: It has no known antigen specificity. No base-level quality is on record; no much larger clone is a single base apart.

Using the deep immunoSEQ assay, multiplex PCR amplified TCR CDR3 regions from genomic DNA. Extracted genomic DNA from each cell subset was spread evenly across all wells of several immunoSEQ 96-well plates, with each plate serving as a replicate. Each replicate PCR for sorted subsets received approximately 220 ng genomic DNA, equal to roughly 30,000 T cell genomes. The purified libraries were quantified using a Qubit 3.0 fluorometer, sized with a Bioanalyzer 2100, and then quantified again using the KAPA Library Quantification kit. Every immunoSEQ 96-well plate was sequenced on a dedicated single-read 150-cycle Illumina NextSeq 550 flow cell. Per the authors' processing: The immunoSEQ output contained only junctional sequences without quality scores, so filtering could not match that applied to full-length reads. Sequences were annotated with PyIR, a Python wrapper for IgBLAST v1.9, using IMGT germline references to assign V/J genes and CDR3. Reads with weak V/J assignments (E-value above 1e-6), missing CDR3, stop codons, out-of-frame junctions, or ambiguous translated residues were removed. A V3J clonotype was defined by an identical inferred V gene, J gene, and CDR3 amino acid sequence. Percentage overlap between repertoires was computed as shared unique clonotypes divided by the size of the smaller repertoire. Repertoire richness was assessed with RTK rarefaction, the Chao1 estimator, and Recon v2.1 estimates of unobserved clonotypes. Generation probabilities for all TCRbeta clonotypes obtained by the gDNA method from a few donors were computed using OLGA. This immuneACCESS table, as held by TCRdb, lists in-frame sequences with V and J called but not all clones. Of the missing ones, under half trace to an unresolved V gene in checked studies; the others have no known cause. That table is the source of V, J and clone size, and D and trimming were worked out from the DNA. Across this sample there are 2,500,000 or so clones, with under 95% seen only once. The ten largest clones represent 0.37% of the sample.

This sequence was found in a man younger than 35 in good health. Some clones in this sample may be carry-over from other donors' samples. Specimen: naive CD4+ T cells from PBMCs. The sample's cell subset or site label, decoded: CD45RA+ positively selected. The chain links TRBV5-1 with TRBJ2-2; TRBD2 is possibly the D segment (5 matching bases). CDR3 loop: CASSLAPRGTGELFF. DNA sequence: TGCGCCAGCAGCTTGGCCCCTCGGGGAACCGGGGAGCTGTTTTTT.